Presented here are 29 T cell receptor beta chains from one specimen sequenced in a study of identical twins. From the 5' RACE reads, TCRdb called clonotypes with MiXCR, one entry per CDR3 protein. The sample includes approximately 530,000 distinct CDR3 sequences, under 25% of them seen just once. These data are also associated with another study on yellow fever vaccine responses in identical twins.

Source material: CD4+ T cells sorted from blood. The receptors come from a woman under 30 in good health.

CDR3 in DNA: TGTGCCAGCAGCTTAATCGGACACGGAGTAGATACGCAGTATTTT. Translating it yields CASSLIGHGVDTQYF. V is TRBV11-2 and J is TRBJ2-3; D may be TRBD1 (5 bases). Germline V lookup: CDR1 SGHAT, CDR2 FQNNGV. This CDR3 spans 15 amino acids. Deletions cut 2 bases from V and 5 bases from J, with 14 bases between.

This clonotype has at least ten counts. The chain recombines TRBV7-3 with TRBJ2-1, with D possibly TRBD2 on 6 matching bases. CDR3 size: 16 residues. Germline assignment: CDR1 SGHTA and CDR2 FQGTGA. Trimming took off 5 bases at V and 6 bases at J, with 20 bases between the two ends. CDR3 nucleotide sequence: TGTGCCAGCAGCCGCGTCGGGCAGGCGCGGGGCAATGAGCAGTTCTTC. Translated, it gives CASSRVGQARGNEQFF. Complete variable domain (other parts from reference TRBV7-3 and TRBJ2-1): GAGVSQTPSNKVTEKGKYVELRCDPISGHTALYWYRQSLGQGPEFLIYFQGTGAADDSGLPNDRFFAVRPEGSVSTLKIQRTERGDSAVYLCASSRVGQARGNEQFFGPGTRLTVL.

This clonotype has just a few counts. This rearrangement joins TRBV28 to TRBJ1-4; weak D call: TRBD1 (5 bases). The CDR3 sequence is 14 residues long. Trimming removed 4 bases from V and 4 bases from J, with 10 bases in between. Germline CDR1 and CDR2: MDHEN and SYDVKM. Here the CDR3 reads CASSSGLINEKLFF. Written as DNA, the CDR3 is TGTGCCAGCAGTTCGGGACTGATTAATGAAAAACTGTTTTTT. The whole variable domain, filled in from reference TRBV28 and TRBJ1-4, reads DVKVTQSSRYLVKRTGEKVFLECVQDMDHENMFWYRQDPGLGLRLIYFSYDVKMKEKGDIPEGYSVSREKKERFSLILESASTNQTSMYLCASSSGLINEKLFFGSGTQLSVL.

This clonotype was observed a few times. V gene TRBV14 combines with J gene TRBJ2-4, with TRBD2 identical over 9 bases. The CDR3 sequence is 14 residues long. After removal of 0 bases from V and 6 bases from J, the junction contained 0 bases not matched to a gene. CDR1 is SGHDN, CDR2 FVKESK, per germline. CDR3 DNA: TGTGCCAGCAGCCAAGATAGCGGGAGAAACATTCAGTACTTC. Its protein is CASSQDSGRNIQYF. The full variable domain, in which reference TRBV14 and TRBJ2-4 provide the parts outside the CDR3, is EAGVTQFPSHSVIEKGQTVTLRCDPISGHDNLYWYRRVMGKEIKFLLHFVKESKQDESGMPNNRFLAERTGGTYSTLKVQPAELEDSGVYFCASSQDSGRNIQYFGAGTRLSVL.

Details on this clonotype: A junction boundary mismatches the germline segment, possibly from a read error. The V gene is TRBV27, the J gene TRBJ2-7, with 7 positions matching TRBD2. CDR1 and CDR2 (germline): MNHEY, SMNVEV (reference sequence). The CDR3 length is 12 residues. This chain's CDR3 is CASYSWEGLPIF. The CDR3 region has the DNA TGTGCCAGTTATTCATGGGAGGGACTTCCTATCTTC.

There are a few counts of this clonotype. This rearrangement joins TRBV10-3 to TRBJ1-1; D is unclear. Trimming shortened V by 0 bases and J by 6 bases, and 8 bases separated the two germline ends. The germline CDR1 and CDR2 sequences are ENHRY and SYGVKD. CDR3 length: 13 residues. CDR3 sequence: CAISESLGAEAFF. The CDR3 DNA sequence: TGTGCCATCAGTGAGTCATTGGGAGCTGAAGCTTTCTTT.

This clonotype was detected ten times or more. CDR3 residues: CASSFTQNTEAFF. In DNA, the CDR3 is TGTGCCAGCAGTTTCACCCAGAACACTGAAGCTTTCTTT. V and J are TRBV12-3 or TRBV12-4 and TRBJ1-1; D is uncertain. The CDR3 is 13 residues long. Deletions cut 3 bases from V and 1 base from J, with 6 bases between.

J is TRBJ2-1 and V is TRBV5-1; possible D gene TRBD1, 6 bases. This CDR3 region has 15 residues. Germline loops: CDR1 SGHRS, CDR2 YFSETQ. Trimming took 3 bases from V and 6 from J, leaving 16 bases between them. CDR3 bases: TGCGCCAGCAGCTGGGGACATAGGGCGGTCAATGAGCAGTTCTTC. This codes for CASSWGHRAVNEQFF. The full variable domain, completed using reference TRBV5-1 and TRBJ2-1, is KAGVTQTPRYLIKTRGQQVTLSCSPISGHRSVSWYQQTPGQGLQFLFEYFSETQRNKGNFPGRFSGRQFSNSRSEMNVSTLELGDSALYLCASSWGHRAVNEQFFGPGTRLTVL.

As for this clonotype: The junction shows a germline mismatch at one end, possibly a read error. The V call is TRBV2, the J call TRBJ2-7, with 15 bases aligning to TRBD2. The CDR3 is 11 residues long. Per the germline V gene, CDR1 is SNHLY and CDR2 is FYNNEI. The CDR3 region has the DNA TGTGCCAGCAGGGGGACTAGCGGGGGGATCTTC. Translating it yields CASRGTSGGIF.

This clonotype has only a few counts. The chain carries TRBV6-2 or TRBV6-3 and TRBJ1-1, with 7 bases aligning to TRBD1. This CDR3 contains 18 residues. Germline V CDR1 and CDR2: MNHEY, SVGEGT. The J segment lost 2 bases and the V segment lost 0 bases, leaving 12 bases of the junction unmatched. CDR3 DNA sequence: TGTGCCAGCAGTTACTCTATCCCGCGTCGGGACAGCAACACTGAAGCTTTCTTT. Translated: CASSYSIPRRDSNTEAFF.

The J gene is TRBJ2-5, the V gene TRBV20-1, with 10 positions matching TRBD2. This CDR3 has 14 amino acids. Germline V lookup: CDR1 DFQATT, CDR2 SNEGSKA (reference sequence). V shed 6 bases and J 5 bases; nucleotides not matched to a gene: 9. The CDR3 DNA is TGCAGTGCGATCCTAGCGGGAGCAAGGGAGACCCAGTACTTC. Protein product: CSAILAGARETQYF.

V gene TRBV7-9 combines with J gene TRBJ2-2, with TRBD2 as a possible D gene (5 bases). Per the germline V gene, CDR1 is SEHNR and CDR2 is FQNEAQ (reference sequence). CDR3 size: 16 residues. The germline V and J ends were trimmed by 5 bases and 2 bases, with 15 bases remaining between them. CDR3 in DNA: TGTGCCAGCAGCAGTTTCGGCGGGCCCAACACCGGGGAGCTGTTTTTT. Translated, it gives CASSSFGGPNTGELFF.

In this sample, this clonotype turned up a few times. The gene calls are TRBV11-2 and TRBJ1-3; the D gene is possibly TRBD1 (5 bases). Germline V CDR1 and CDR2: SGHAT, FQNNGV. This CDR3 comprises 16 residues. The V and J ends lost 6 bases and 7 bases respectively, with 22 bases between them. DNA for the CDR3: TGTGCCAGCAGTTCCGTCCGGGACGAGTTGGGGAACACCATATATTTT. Residues: CASSSVRDELGNTIYF. Looking up the rest from reference TRBV11-2 and TRBJ1-3 gives the full variable domain: EAGVAQSPRYKIIEKRQSVAFWCNPISGHATLYWYQQILGQGPKLLIQFQNNGVVDDSQLPKDRFSAERLKGVDSTLKIQPAKLEDSAVYLCASSSVRDELGNTIYFGEGSWLTVV.

This clonotype was seen more than once but under ten times. The DNA for the CDR3 is TGCGCCAGCAGCCAAGACAGAGACAGGGGAAATAATGAAAAACTGTTTTTT. This translates into CASSQDRDRGNNEKLFF. This chain links TRBV4-1 with TRBJ1-4, with TRBD1 matching over 8 bases. This CDR3 contains 17 residues. Germline CDR1 and CDR2: MGHRA and YSYEKL. The junction had 7 bases not matched to a gene; V was cut back by 0 bases and J by 4 bases.

The chain is built from TRBV3-1 and TRBJ2-5; 8 bases map to TRBD1. The CDR3 contains 15 residues. The germline V gene encodes CDR1 LGHDT and CDR2 YNNKEL (reference sequence). Unmatched junction bases numbered 8, after V lost 7 bases and J lost 1 base. CDR3 sequence (DNA): TGTGCCAGCAACTACAGGGGGGTCCCCCAAGAGACCCAGTACTTC. Translated: CASNYRGVPQETQYF.

The rearrangement links TRBV6-5 to TRBJ2-4, with 10 bases matching TRBD1. Losses at the gene ends were 2 bases for V and 14 bases for J; bases not matched to a gene: 15. Germline lookup yields CDR1 MNHEY and CDR2 SVGAGI. This CDR3 has 16 amino acids. This CDR3 reads CASSYGKTGGTAHEYF. CDR3 in DNA: TGTGCCAGCAGTTACGGGAAGACAGGGGGCACTGCCCACGAGTACTTC.

This clonotype has ten or more counts. The rearrangement joins TRBV20-1 to TRBJ2-7; TRBD2 aligns across 7 bases. V gave up 5 bases and J gave up 2 bases; unmatched junction bases: 12. The CDR3 loop spans 15 amino acids. Looked up from germline, CDR1 is DFQATT and CDR2 is SNEGSKA (reference sequence). CDR3 in DNA: TGCAGTGCTCACCGGCGGGGGACTCCACCCTACGAGCAGTACTTC. Translating it yields CSAHRRGTPPYEQYF.

The chain joins TRBV4-1 to TRBJ2-5; 11 bases map to TRBD1. CDR3 size: 18 residues. V lost 1 base and J lost 2; bases outside the gene matches: 9. Germline V CDR1 and CDR2: MGHRA, YSYEKL. CDR3 sequence (DNA): TGCGCCAGCAGCCAAGCCGCTGGGACAGGGGGACCTCAAGAGACCCAGTACTTC. It is translated as CASSQAAGTGGPQETQYF.

This clonotype was counted only a few times. J is TRBJ2-4 and V is TRBV7-2, with 9 bases matching TRBD1. The CDR3 loop spans 16 amino acids. Germline V CDR1 and CDR2: SGHTA, FQGNSA. V gave up 4 bases and J gave up 0 bases; unmatched junction bases: 4. CDR3 sequence: CASSSGQGIAKNIQYF. The CDR3 nucleotides are TGTGCCAGCAGCTCCGGACAGGGGATAGCCAAAAACATTCAGTACTTC.

The chain uses TRBV28 and TRBJ2-7; D unresolved. V lost 6 bases and J lost 0, with 15 bases in between. Germline assignment: CDR1 MDHEN and CDR2 SYDVKM. This CDR3 spans 15 amino acids. The CDR3 sequence: CASSPSQVSSYEQYV. CDR3 DNA: TGTGCCAGCAGCCCCTCCCAGGTTAGCTCCTACGAGCAGTACGTC.

The chain combines TRBV20-1 with TRBJ2-2; TRBD2 matches at 7 bases. Germline loops: CDR1 DFQATT, CDR2 SNEGSKA (reference sequence). CDR3 length equals 19 residues. The V gene end was trimmed by 2 bases and the J gene end by 1 base; junction bases not matched to a gene: 16. CDR3 DNA sequence: TGCAGTGCTAGAAGTCTTTCGGGGGGATCGAGGAGGAACACCGGGGAGCTGTTTTTT. Protein product: CSARSLSGGSRRNTGELFF.

This clonotype was found a few times. The gene calls are TRBV6-2 or TRBV6-3 and TRBJ1-2; D is uncertain. The V and J ends lost 7 bases and 0 bases respectively, with 9 bases between them. Germline lookup yields CDR1 MNHEY and CDR2 SVGEGT. The CDR3 has 13 residues. The CDR3 DNA reads TGTGCCAGCAACACTGGGACTAACTATGGCTACACCTTC. Amino acids: CASNTGTNYGYTF.

The table lists this clonotype with a few counts. The rearrangement links TRBV12-3 or TRBV12-4 to TRBJ2-1, with 7 bases matching TRBD2. Trimming at V came to 5 bases and at J to 4 bases, leaving 5 bases not matched to a gene. The CDR3 length is 14 residues. This chain's CDR3 is CASSPGLQYNEQFF. In DNA form, the CDR3 reads TGTGCCAGCAGTCCGGGACTACAGTACAATGAGCAGTTCTTC.

This clonotype has a handful of counts. The V and J genes are TRBV5-1 and TRBJ2-6; 9 nucleotides match TRBD1. The J segment lost 1 base and the V segment lost 4 bases, leaving 3 bases of the junction unmatched. Germline lookup yields CDR1 SGHRS and CDR2 YFSETQ. This CDR3 contains 16 residues. In DNA form, the CDR3 reads TGCGCCAGCAGCCCCGGACAGGGGTCTGGGGCCAACGTCCTGACTTTC. This translates into CASSPGQGSGANVLTF.

The CDR3 reads CASSQVRTDISEQFF. Here the CDR3 DNA reads TGCGCCAGCAGCCAAGTCCGGACAGACATTAGTGAGCAGTTCTTC. The gene calls are TRBV4-1 and TRBJ2-1; maybe TRBD1 (6 bases). The CDR3 covers 15 residues. Trimming removed 1 base at V and 9 bases at J, with 16 bases between. Germline CDR1 and CDR2: MGHRA and YSYEKL.

This rearrangement joins TRBV6-1 to TRBJ1-1, with D perhaps matching TRBD1 (5 bases). The V gene lost 6 bases and the J gene lost 0 bases, with 11 bases spanning the gap. Germline CDR1 is MNHNS and CDR2 is SASEGT. The CDR3 has 14 amino acids. This chain's CDR3 is CASRNRRMNTEAFF. The CDR3 DNA reads TGTGCCAGCAGGAACAGGAGAATGAACACTGAAGCTTTCTTT.

This clonotype was detected only a few times. The chain carries TRBV15 and TRBJ2-3; TRBD2 might be the D (6 bases). Germline CDR1 reads LNHNV; CDR2 reads YYDKDF (reference sequence). Trimming removed 2 bases from V and 0 bases from J, with 18 bases in between. The CDR3 extends over 18 amino acids. CDR3 protein: CATSRLASGEVSTDTQYF. The CDR3 nucleotides read TGTGCCACCAGCAGACTAGCGTCCGGAGAGGTCAGCACAGATACGCAGTATTTT.

This clonotype was picked up many times. This chain joins TRBV12-3 or TRBV12-4 and TRBJ1-5; a possible D gene is TRBD1 (6 bases). The CDR3 consists of 14 residues. The germline V and J ends were trimmed by 5 bases and 7 bases, with 15 bases remaining between them. The CDR3 nucleotides read TGTGCCAGCAGTACCCAGGGGTTGGGGCAGCCCCAGCATTTT. It is translated as CASSTQGLGQPQHF.

This clonotype was seen only a few times. This chain links TRBV5-5 with TRBJ1-4; D may be TRBD1 (6 bases). Trimming shortened V by 5 bases and J by 7 bases, and 15 bases separated the two germline ends. The CDR3 spans 14 residues. Per the germline V gene, CDR1 is SGHKS and CDR2 is YYEKEE (reference sequence). The CDR3 DNA reads TGTGCCAGCAGACCAACAGGGTTATTTGAAAAACTGTTTTTT. This sequence encodes CASRPTGLFEKLFF.